This is a list of T cell receptor beta chains from one sample in a study of blood T cell repertoires in COVID-19. Generated by immunoSEQ multiplex PCR, the TCRdb table keeps only in-frame clones and is missing some. The profile shows tens of thousands of clones, 92% of them singletons. Sequencing input: peripheral blood. The origin of the receptors is a human donor in a cohort sampled during active COVID-19. CDR3s include the opening cysteine and the closing phenylalanine or tryptophan. The order of the fields is V gene, clone size, J gene, CDR3 protein. Clone size is not always given. Where it is, it says once, few, many or a class for expanded clones.

>TRBV3-1/TRBV3-2|NA|TRBJ2-1
CASSLRKASGGFGFNEQFF
>TRBV18|NA|TRBJ2-7
CASSFSGGQSEQYF
>TRBV18|NA|TRBJ2-5
CASSPNPPLAGAGETQYF
>TRBV7-2|NA|TRBJ1-2
CASSPSGVPGYTF
>TRBV29-1|NA|TRBJ1-3
CSADRVDGNTIYF
>TRBV5-6|NA|TRBJ2-1
CASSVRGLVNEQFF
>TRBV3-1/TRBV3-2|NA|TRBJ2-3
CASSQDSITQYF
>TRBV6-5|NA|TRBJ1-3
CASSYSRDNRNTIYF
>TRBV28|NA|TRBJ1-1
CASIGGSDSMGAFF
>TRBV25-1|few|TRBJ2-1
CASEFHEQFF
>TRBV4-1|few|TRBJ1-5
CASSQDIMTGVQPQHF
>TRBV10-2|NA|TRBJ1-1
CASSESDRPLRAFF
>TRBV14|NA|TRBJ2-1
CASSQVEGAGALGAFF
>TRBV7-2|NA|TRBJ2-5
CASSLAATVAQETQYF
>TRBV6-1|NA|TRBJ1-1
CASSADVPHYPVVGTEAFF
>TRBV18|NA|TRBJ2-7
CASSPAGGSYEQYF